This T cell receptor beta chain was sequenced during a study of cytomegalovirus exposure and HLA in healthy donors. The CDR3 extends over 15 amino acids. The germline V gene has CDR1 LNHDA and CDR2 SQIVND (reference sequence). The V gene end was trimmed by 5 bases and the J gene end by 2 bases; junction bases not matched to a gene: 7. PCR used 60 Vbeta primers and 13 Jbeta primers. TCRdb's copy holds only in-frame clones and misses some; the assay was immunoSEQ multiplex PCR. Of 200,000 to 250,000 clones listed, approximately 82% were seen once; the top ten hold 0.63%. The sample was PBMCs. The sequence came from a man aged 18 to 29 in good health and CMV-seronegative. The chain links TRBV19 to TRBJ2-7, with TRBD1 matching over 9 bases. CDR3 amino acids: CASSAGQGPAYEQYF. The CDR3 nucleotides read TGTGCCAGTAGTGCCGGACAGGGGCCCGCCTACGAGCAGTACTTC. The variable domain in full, completed from reference TRBV19 and TRBJ2-7, reads DGGITQSPKYLFRKEGQNVTLSCEQNLNHDAMYWYRQDPGQGLRLIYYSQIVNDFQKGDIAEGYSVSREKKESFPLTVTSAQKNPTAFYLCASSAGQGPAYEQYFGPGTRLTVT.